This TCR beta chain was sequenced during a study of OX40 agonist ivuxolimab in advanced cancers. Study results and caveats: Low levels of normalized T-cell clonal expansion also appeared in some nonresponders. People who partly responded at 0.1-3.0 mg/kg had some of the least clonal expansion seen.

Germline V CDR1 and CDR2: WSHSY, SAAADI. This CDR3 has 15 residues. Trimming cost V 8 bases and J 7 bases; bases outside gene matches: 8. Patients were ineligible given autoimmune disease history or systemic immunosuppression. The data were produced by immunoSEQ multiplex PCR, yet TCRdb's version contains in-frame clones alone and is incomplete. The table shows more than 55,000 clones, with 80% to 90% occurring only once. With regard to this clone: Its antigen remains unidentified.

This clonotype was obtained from an adult with an advanced solid tumor such as melanoma, head and neck, liver or kidney cancer. The V call is TRBV10-2, the J call TRBJ2-7, with TRBD2 matching over 16 bases. The specimen comprised CD4+ or CD8+ T cells sorted from blood, sampled in a trial of the OX40 agonist ivuxolimab. CDR3 sequence (DNA): TGCGCCAGCTTGGGACTAGCGGGAGGGCCTGGTGAGCAGTACTTC. Residues: CASLGLAGGPGEQYF.